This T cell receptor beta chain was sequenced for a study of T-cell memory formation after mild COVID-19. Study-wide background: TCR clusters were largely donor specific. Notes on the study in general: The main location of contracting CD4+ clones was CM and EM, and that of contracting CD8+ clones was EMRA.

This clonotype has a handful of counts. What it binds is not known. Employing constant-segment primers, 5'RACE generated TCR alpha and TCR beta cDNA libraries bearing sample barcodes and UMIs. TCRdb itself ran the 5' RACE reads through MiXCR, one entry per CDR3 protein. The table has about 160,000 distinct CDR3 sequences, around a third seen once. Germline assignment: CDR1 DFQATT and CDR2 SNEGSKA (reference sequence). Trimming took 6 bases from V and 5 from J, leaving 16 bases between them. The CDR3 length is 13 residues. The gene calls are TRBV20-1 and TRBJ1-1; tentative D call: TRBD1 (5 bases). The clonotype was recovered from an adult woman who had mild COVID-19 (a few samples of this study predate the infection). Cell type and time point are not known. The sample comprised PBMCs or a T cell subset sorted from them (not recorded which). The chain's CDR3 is CSALRGPGTEAFF. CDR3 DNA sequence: TGCAGTGCCCTTCGGGGCCCCGGGACTGAAGCTTTCTTT.